This T cell receptor (beta chain) was captured in a study of PD-1 blockade in classical Hodgkin lymphoma. Overall study context: The patients were dosed with nivolumab 3 mg/kg, infused intravenously every 2 weeks.

After removal of 6 bases from V and 3 bases from J, the junction contained 5 bases not matched to a gene. The CDR3 loop spans 13 amino acids. CDR1 and CDR2 (germline): MNHEY, SVGAGI. Following autologous stem cell transplantation, relapse occurred in every patient, and exposure to brentuximab vedotin varied. The sample holds one count of this clone. No antigen is known for it. The repertoire was sequenced with immunoSEQ multiplex PCR; TCRdb's copy has only in-frame clones and lacks some. The table records about 21,000 clones, around two thirds of them present only once. Overall study results and limits: By C4D1, CD4+ diversity increased significantly, especially in complete responders. Exclusion was the outcome for patients who began nivolumab under 1 year after ASCT.

Source: peripheral blood mononuclear cells (PBMCs), taken at baseline. The TCR sequence derives from a human donor with classical Hodgkin lymphoma. This chain connects TRBV6-5 to TRBJ2-7; the match to TRBD2 covers 7 bases. CDR3 amino acids: CASSRDYLYEQYF. DNA of the CDR3: TGTGCCAGCAGCCGGGACTACCTCTACGAGCAGTACTTC.